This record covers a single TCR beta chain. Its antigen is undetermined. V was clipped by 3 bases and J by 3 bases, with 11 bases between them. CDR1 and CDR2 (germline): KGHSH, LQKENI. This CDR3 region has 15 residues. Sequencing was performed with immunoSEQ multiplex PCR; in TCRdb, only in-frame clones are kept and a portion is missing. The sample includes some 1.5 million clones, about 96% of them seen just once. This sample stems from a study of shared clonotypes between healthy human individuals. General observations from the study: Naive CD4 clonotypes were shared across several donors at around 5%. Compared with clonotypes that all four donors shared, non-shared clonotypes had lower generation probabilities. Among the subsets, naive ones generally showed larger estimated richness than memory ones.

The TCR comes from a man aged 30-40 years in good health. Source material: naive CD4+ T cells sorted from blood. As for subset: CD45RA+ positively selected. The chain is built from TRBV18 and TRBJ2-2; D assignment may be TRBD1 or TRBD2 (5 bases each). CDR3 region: CASSPGLGDTGELFF. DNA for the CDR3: TGTGCCAGCTCACCGGGGCTGGGGGACACCGGGGAGCTGTTTTTT.